The 9 T cell receptor beta chains reported below all come from one sample, sequenced in a study of T-cell reconstitution after alpha-beta-depleted transplantation in children. The TCRbeta library was prepared with unique molecular identifiers. TCRdb reanalysed the PCR reads using MiXCR and keeps one entry per CDR3 protein. Found here are about 260,000 distinct CDR3 sequences, 7.5% to 9.5% of them singletons; the top ten hold 6.3%. The sample here was PBMCs, mostly from graft donor cells, taken 180 days after TCRalphabeta/CD19-depleted stem cell transplant. The source is a male patient aged 10 to 17 who had a stem cell transplant for acute lymphoblastic leukemia, so the T cells may come from the graft donor.

This clonotype was recorded many times. CDR3 nucleotides: TGTGCCAGCAGCTCACAACCCCCGGGACACCCTGGGGGCTACACCTTC. This gives the protein CASSSQPPGHPGGYTF. The V and J genes are TRBV7-6 and TRBJ1-2; possibly TRBD1 for D (6 bases). V shed 4 bases and J shed 8 bases, with 23 bases lying between them. Germline V gene sequence: CDR1 SGHVS, CDR2 FNYEAQ. The CDR3 totals 16 residues.

Ten or more counts support this clonotype. The rearrangement links TRBV20-1 to TRBJ1-2, with D possibly TRBD1 on 5 matching bases. The CDR3 contains 12 residues. CDR1 and CDR2 (germline): DFQATT, SNEGSKA (reference sequence). The V end lost 6 bases, the J end lost 8 bases, and 16 bases lay between the germline ends. The CDR3 protein is CSASGHTGGYTF. In DNA form, the CDR3 reads TGCAGTGCCTCCGGACATACAGGAGGCTACACCTTC.

A word on this clonotype: A clone one base away is much larger, so this may be a read error. V gene TRBV27 combines with J gene TRBJ2-2; D is perhaps TRBD1 (6 bases). The length of the CDR3 is 15 residues. CDR1 is MNHEY and CDR2 is SMNVEV in the germline V gene (reference sequence). CDR3 loop: CAGSFLGHLTGELFF. DNA of the CDR3: TGTGCCGGCAGTTTCCTGGGACATCTTACCGGGGAGCTGTTTTTT.

In its sample, this clonotype was seen many times. V gene TRBV3-1 combines with J gene TRBJ2-3; 7 bases align to TRBD1. J was trimmed by 7 bases and V by 4 bases; bases with no gene match: 17. CDR3 length: 17 amino acids. Germline values: CDR1 LGHDT, CDR2 YNNKEL (reference sequence). The CDR3 loop is CASSRQSARGRGHTQYF. DNA of the CDR3: TGTGCCAGCAGCCGCCAATCGGCAAGGGGGCGCGGACATACGCAGTATTTT.

This clonotype was seen at least ten times. The CDR3 is CASSQDWAENQPQHF. The DNA for the CDR3 is TGCGCCAGCAGCCAAGATTGGGCAGAGAATCAGCCCCAGCATTTT. V and J are TRBV4-1 and TRBJ1-5; D remains unclear. This CDR3 contains 15 residues. V lost 0 bases, J lost 4 bases, and 10 bases lay in between. The germline V gene has CDR1 MGHRA and CDR2 YSYEKL.

This clonotype was found many times. The chain couples TRBV5-1 to TRBJ2-7, with D perhaps given as TRBD1 or TRBD2 (5 bases each). Per the germline V gene, CDR1 is SGHRS and CDR2 is YFSETQ. The V and J ends lost 1 base and 5 bases respectively, with 10 bases between them. The CDR3 contains 13 residues. The CDR3 bases are TGCGCCAGCAGCTTGTTGAGGGGCCACGAGCAGTACTTC. Its translation is CASSLLRGHEQYF.

The chain links TRBV9 to TRBJ2-2; 9 bases align to TRBD2. The CDR3 is 16 residues long. The germline gives CDR1 SGDLS, CDR2 YYNGEE. The V gene end was trimmed by 4 bases and the J gene end by 0 bases; junction bases not matched to a gene: 4. CDR3 residues: CASSPGTSSNTGELFF. In DNA form, the CDR3 reads TGTGCCAGCAGCCCTGGGACTAGCTCGAACACCGGGGAGCTGTTTTTT.

This clonotype was counted many times. The chain is built from TRBV7-3 and TRBJ2-1, with 10 bases lining up with TRBD2. Germline CDR1 and CDR2: SGHTA and FQGTGA. Trimming took 2 bases from V and 2 from J; bases not matched to a gene: 3. The CDR3 sequence is 16 residues long. The CDR3 spells CASSLLGLAAYNEQFF. The CDR3 DNA is TGTGCCAGCAGCTTACTAGGACTAGCGGCCTACAATGAGCAGTTCTTC. The variable domain in full, with the rest retrieved from reference TRBV7-3 and TRBJ2-1, is GAGVSQTPSNKVTEKGKYVELRCDPISGHTALYWYRQSLGQGPEFLIYFQGTGAADDSGLPNDRFFAVRPEGSVSTLKIQRTERGDSAVYLCASSLLGLAAYNEQFFGPGTRLTVL.

This clonotype appeared many times. The J gene is TRBJ2-3, the V gene TRBV5-1; perhaps TRBD1 as D (6 bases). The germline V gene has CDR1 SGHRS and CDR2 YFSETQ. This CDR3 has 13 residues. The V end lost 4 bases, the J end lost 5 bases, and 11 bases lay between the germline ends. The CDR3 reads CASSERTVDTQYF. The CDR3 nucleotides are TGCGCCAGCAGCGAGAGGACAGTAGATACGCAGTATTTT.